This TCR beta chain was found in a study of cytomegalovirus exposure and HLA in healthy donors. The germline V gene encodes CDR1 ENHRY and CDR2 SYGVKD. The CDR3 loop spans 13 amino acids. The ends were cut back, 10 bases at V and 0 bases at J, with 7 bases in the middle. PCR used 60 Vbeta primers and 13 Jbeta primers. Sequencing used immunoSEQ multiplex PCR; TCRdb keeps in-frame clones, though not all of them. In the table there are under 200,000 clones, around 72% of which are singletons. The sequence was collected from a female donor in good health and CMV-seronegative. Sequenced material: PBMCs. The rearrangement joins TRBV10-3 to TRBJ2-6; D ambiguous. CDR3 region: CATSFSGANVLTF. In nucleotides, the CDR3 is TGTGCCACGTCCTTCTCTGGGGCCAACGTCCTGACTTTC.